The 26 T cell receptor beta chains below come from one sample, sequenced in a study of T cell responses to AZD1222 COVID-19 vaccine. The protocol was immunoSEQ multiplex PCR, while the TCRdb copy is restricted to in-frame clones and leaves out a portion. Of around 150,000 clones detected, about 92% appear once; the ten largest clones hold about 1.5%. Source: peripheral blood, taken 28 days after the second AZD1222 dose. The receptors were gathered from an adult who received the AZD1222 COVID-19 vaccine.

CDR3 in DNA: TGTGCCAGCAGCTCCGAACTAGCGGGGGCCCCAGATACGCAGTATTTT. Protein sequence: CASSSELAGAPDTQYF. The genes are TRBV11-2 and TRBJ2-3; 11 bases align to TRBD2. The length of the CDR3 is 16 residues. Unmatched junction bases numbered 7, after V lost 4 bases and J lost 4 bases. Per germline, CDR1 SGHAT and CDR2 FQNNGV. Based on the CDR3 plus reference TRBV11-2 and TRBJ2-3, the full variable domain is EAGVAQSPRYKIIEKRQSVAFWCNPISGHATLYWYQQILGQGPKLLIQFQNNGVVDDSQLPKDRFSAERLKGVDSTLKIQPAKLEDSAVYLCASSSELAGAPDTQYFGPGTRLTVL.

This clone has just one count. The CDR3 is CAISESHRGLLRLDTNYGYTF. The CDR3 nucleotides are TGTGCCATCAGTGAGTCCCACCGGGGGCTATTGAGACTAGATACTAACTATGGCTACACCTTC. The genes are TRBV10-3 and TRBJ1-2, with D perhaps matching TRBD1 (6 bases). Trimming cost V 0 bases and J 0 bases, with 26 bases left between them. Germline CDR1 and CDR2: ENHRY and SYGVKD. The CDR3 length is 21 residues.

The CDR3 nucleotides read TGTGCCAGCAGTTCCTCGTCCGGGCCTTACGAGCAGTACTTC. Its translation: CASSSSSGPYEQYF. The genes are TRBV7-2 and TRBJ2-7; D unresolved. V lost 6 bases to trimming and J lost 4 bases, with 16 bases between them. Per germline, CDR1 SGHTA and CDR2 FQGNSA. This CDR3 contains 14 residues.

V gene TRBV7-8 combines with J gene TRBJ1-5; 7 nucleotides match TRBD1. The ends lost 5 bases at V and 4 bases at J; junction bases unmatched: 8. This CDR3 spans 15 amino acids. In germline, CDR1 is SGHVS, CDR2 FQNEAQ. CDR3 sequence (DNA): TGTGCCAGCAGCCCTGACAGGGTTAATAATCAGCCCCAGCATTTT. Translating gives CASSPDRVNNQPQHF.

V usage is TRBV28 and J usage is TRBJ1-1; 8 bases are shared with TRBD1. Germline lookup yields CDR1 MDHEN and CDR2 SYDVKM. J lost 7 bases, V lost 5 bases, and 6 bases had no gene match. This CDR3 has 13 residues. The CDR3, as DNA: TGTGCCAGCAGTCTTGGGACAGGCTTTGAAGCTTTCTTT. Translation gives CASSLGTGFEAFF.

The count of this clone is one. CDR3 nucleotides: TGTGCCTGGAGTCGGGGGGGTAGTGACACTGAAGCTTTCTTT. As protein: CAWSRGGSDTEAFF. The J gene is TRBJ1-1, the V gene TRBV30; D perhaps matches TRBD1 (5 bases). Trimming took 2 bases from V and 3 from J, leaving 13 bases between them. The length of the CDR3 is 14 residues. Germline CDR1 and CDR2: GTSNPN and SVGIG (reference sequence).

This chain uses TRBV6-2 or TRBV6-3 with TRBJ2-1; TRBD2 agrees at 11 bases. There are 19 residues in the CDR3. The J segment lost 3 bases and the V segment lost 6 bases, leaving 16 bases of the junction unmatched. Germline V lookup: CDR1 MNHEY, CDR2 SVGEGT. CDR3 in DNA: TGTGCCAGCAGCCTCATCTTCGGACTAGCGGGCCGTGTCTACAATGAGCAGTTCTTC. It translates to CASSLIFGLAGRVYNEQFF.

In this sample, this clone turned up a few times. V usage is TRBV19 and J usage is TRBJ1-4, with 10 bases fitting TRBD1. Trimming removed 6 bases from V and 12 bases from J; junction bases left unmatched: 16. This CDR3 is 16 amino acids long. Germline lookup yields CDR1 LNHDA and CDR2 SQIVND (reference sequence). CDR3 amino acids: CASRTPGTGAAEELFF. The CDR3 DNA reads as TGTGCCAGTAGAACCCCCGGGACAGGGGCCGCCGAGGAACTGTTTTTT.

The chain couples TRBV7-8 to TRBJ1-3, with D perhaps matching TRBD1 (6 bases). The CDR3 loop spans 16 amino acids. Trimming removed 5 bases at V and 2 bases at J, with 16 bases between. From germline, CDR1 is SGHVS and CDR2 FQNEAQ. CDR3 nucleotides: TGTGCCAGCAGCGAGAGCCCCGGGACACCTGGAAACACCATATATTTT. Translation gives CASSESPGTPGNTIYF.

The chain couples TRBV23-1 to TRBJ1-5; D is unresolved. TRBV23-1 is classed as an ORF, of uncertain function. Trimming took 0 bases from V and 5 from J, leaving 17 bases between them. The CDR3 is 17 amino acids. The CDR3, as DNA: TGCGCCAGCAGTCAATCGAGCCGTGAAGAGATAGATCAGCCCCAGCATTTT. Amino acid sequence: CASSQSSREEIDQPQHF.

This clone was detected once. The V and J genes are TRBV10-3 and TRBJ2-1; TRBD2 matches at 7 bases. CDR1 ENHRY and CDR2 SYGVKD come from the germline V gene. This CDR3 comprises 16 residues. The junction had 11 bases not matched to a gene; V was cut back by 0 bases and J by 9 bases. The CDR3 loop reads CAISESRGRRKSEQFF. CDR3 in DNA: TGTGCCATCAGTGAGTCTCGCGGGAGAAGGAAAAGTGAGCAGTTCTTC.

The rearrangement joins TRBV10-2 to TRBJ2-7; the D is unclear. The germline V gene has CDR1 WSHSY and CDR2 SAAADI. This CDR3 contains 17 residues. V lost 2 bases to trimming and J lost 3 bases, with 20 bases between them. The CDR3 sequence is CASSEGWSWQDHYEQYF. Here the CDR3 DNA reads TGCGCCAGCAGTGAGGGTTGGAGTTGGCAGGACCACTACGAGCAGTACTTC.

The genes are TRBV12-3 or TRBV12-4 and TRBJ1-3; D is uncertain. Trimming took 4 bases from V and 0 from J, leaving 4 bases between them. The CDR3 covers 13 residues. The CDR3 sequence is CASSSPSGNTIYF. The CDR3 region has the DNA TGTGCCAGCAGTTCCCCCTCTGGAAACACCATATATTTT.

This sequence joins TRBV30 and TRBJ1-4; no firm D call. The germline CDR1 and CDR2 sequences are GTSNPN and SVGIG (reference sequence). CDR3 length: 12 residues. Trimming pared 3 bases from V and 8 bases from J, leaving 10 bases between. The CDR3 DNA reads TGTGCCTGGAGCCCCAGTGGGGAAAAACTGTTTTTT. The encoded protein is CAWSPSGEKLFF.

The genes are TRBV6-5 and TRBJ2-5; 9 nucleotides match TRBD1. This CDR3 comprises 14 residues. Germline CDR1 is MNHEY and CDR2 is SVGAGI. V shed 7 bases and J 2 bases; nucleotides not matched to a gene: 5. CDR3 region: CASTLGQGQETQYF. CDR3 sequence (DNA): TGTGCCAGCACCCTGGGACAGGGACAAGAGACCCAGTACTTC.

The V call is TRBV19, the J call TRBJ1-5; tentatively, D is TRBD1 (5 bases). There are 14 residues in the CDR3. Germline-derived CDR1 and CDR2 are LNHDA and SQIVND (reference sequence). The germline V and J ends were trimmed by 4 bases and 5 bases, with 12 bases remaining between them. CDR3 nucleotides: TGTGCCAGTAGTAAGGGGAGTGCTCATCAGCCCCAGCATTTT. This codes for CASSKGSAHQPQHF. The entire variable domain, with the rest obtained from reference TRBV19 and TRBJ1-5, is as follows: DGGITQSPKYLFRKEGQNVTLSCEQNLNHDAMYWYRQDPGQGLRLIYYSQIVNDFQKGDIAEGYSVSREKKESFPLTVTSAQKNPTAFYLCASSKGSAHQPQHFGDGTRLSIL.

This chain joins TRBV7-9 and TRBJ2-3; 7 nucleotides align to TRBD1. J gave up 4 bases and V 5 bases, and 21 bases lay outside the gene matches. The CDR3 extends over 19 amino acids. The germline CDR1 and CDR2 sequences are SEHNR and FQNEAQ (reference sequence). The CDR3 protein is CASSPRNLEVGGGPDTQYF. CDR3 sequence (DNA): TGTGCCAGCAGCCCCCGGAACTTAGAAGTAGGGGGCGGACCAGATACGCAGTATTTT.

V gene TRBV5-1 combines with J gene TRBJ2-6; D is unclear. With 0 bases removed from V and 2 bases from J, the gap between germline ends came to 6 bases. The CDR3 spans 15 residues. From germline, CDR1 is SGHRS and CDR2 YFSETQ. CDR3 loop: CASSLESPGANVLTF. In DNA, the CDR3 is TGCGCCAGCAGCTTGGAGAGCCCTGGGGCCAACGTCCTGACTTTC. Full variable domain (outside the CDR3, taken from reference TRBV5-1 and TRBJ2-6): KAGVTQTPRYLIKTRGQQVTLSCSPISGHRSVSWYQQTPGQGLQFLFEYFSETQRNKGNFPGRFSGRQFSNSRSEMNVSTLELGDSALYLCASSLESPGANVLTFGAGSRLTVL.

The gene calls are TRBV14 and TRBJ2-3; 7 bases are shared with TRBD1. J gave up 0 bases and V 1 base, and 7 bases lay outside the gene matches. Germline V gene lookup returns CDR1 SGHDN and CDR2 FVKESK. The CDR3 totals 17 residues. For the CDR3, the DNA is TGTGCCAGCAGCCAAGTTTCCAGGGGGTTGAGCACAGATACGCAGTATTTT. Its protein is CASSQVSRGLSTDTQYF.

V gene TRBV4-1 combines with J gene TRBJ2-5; 11 bases agree with TRBD2. Trimming took 6 bases from V and 5 from J; bases not matched to a gene: 20. The CDR3 covers 19 residues. Germline CDR1 is MGHRA and CDR2 is YSYEKL. The CDR3 spells CASSPRDSGGAIRPETQYF. The DNA of the CDR3 is TGCGCCAGCAGTCCTCGTGATAGCGGGGGGGCTATTAGGCCTGAGACCCAGTACTTC.

The chain carries TRBV28 and TRBJ1-5; D gene uncertain. The CDR3 consists of 11 residues. Trimming cost V 6 bases and J 5 bases, with 5 bases left between them. The germline V gene encodes CDR1 MDHEN and CDR2 SYDVKM. The CDR3 here is CASSLHQPQHF. For the CDR3, the DNA is TGTGCCAGCAGCCTCCATCAGCCCCAGCATTTT. Using reference TRBV28 and TRBJ1-5 for the parts outside the CDR3, the full variable domain is DVKVTQSSRYLVKRTGEKVFLECVQDMDHENMFWYRQDPGLGLRLIYFSYDVKMKEKGDIPEGYSVSREKKERFSLILESASTNQTSMYLCASSLHQPQHFGDGTRLSIL.

The V and J genes are TRBV19 and TRBJ1-4, with 9 positions matching TRBD1. The CDR3 sequence is 15 residues long. The J segment lost 8 bases and the V segment lost 5 bases, leaving 9 bases of the junction unmatched. Per germline, CDR1 LNHDA and CDR2 SQIVND (reference sequence). This CDR3 is CASSRYGTGNEKLFF. The CDR3 coding sequence is TGTGCCAGTAGTCGATACGGGACAGGGAACGAAAAACTGTTTTTT.

V usage is TRBV27 and J usage is TRBJ2-7; D is unclear. V lost 2 bases and J lost 3, with 8 bases in between. CDR3 length: 13 residues. Looked up from germline, CDR1 is MNHEY and CDR2 is SMNVEV (reference sequence). The CDR3 sequence is CASSLGRNYEQYF. CDR3 DNA: TGTGCCAGCAGTTTAGGTCGAAACTACGAGCAGTACTTC.

The chain joins TRBV27 to TRBJ2-1; the match to TRBD2 covers 8 bases. The V and J ends lost 5 bases and 9 bases, in that order; junction bases with no gene match: 15. Germline V lookup: CDR1 MNHEY, CDR2 SMNVEV (reference sequence). The CDR3 has 16 residues. As DNA, the CDR3 is TGTGCCAGCAGTCCCTTCGGGCGGGAGGTTATCGGTGAGCAGTTCTTC. Amino acid sequence: CASSPFGREVIGEQFF.

The chain couples TRBV2 to TRBJ1-5, with TRBD1 identical over 7 bases. There are 14 residues in the CDR3. V shed 4 bases, J shed 4 bases, and the junction held 4 bases outside the gene matches. From germline, CDR1 is SNHLY and CDR2 FYNNEI. The CDR3 DNA is TGTGCCAGCAGTGGAGGGACAGTTAATCAGCCCCAGCATTTT. It is translated as CASSGGTVNQPQHF.

The rearrangement uses TRBV24-1 and TRBJ2-1; TRBD1 is a possible D gene (6 bases). The CDR3 sequence is 14 residues long. In germline, CDR1 is KGHDR, CDR2 SFDVKD. Deletions cut 4 bases from V and 4 bases from J, with 10 bases between. The CDR3 DNA is TGTGCCACCAGTGACCCAGGGGCATACAATGAGCAGTTCTTC. Protein: CATSDPGAYNEQFF.